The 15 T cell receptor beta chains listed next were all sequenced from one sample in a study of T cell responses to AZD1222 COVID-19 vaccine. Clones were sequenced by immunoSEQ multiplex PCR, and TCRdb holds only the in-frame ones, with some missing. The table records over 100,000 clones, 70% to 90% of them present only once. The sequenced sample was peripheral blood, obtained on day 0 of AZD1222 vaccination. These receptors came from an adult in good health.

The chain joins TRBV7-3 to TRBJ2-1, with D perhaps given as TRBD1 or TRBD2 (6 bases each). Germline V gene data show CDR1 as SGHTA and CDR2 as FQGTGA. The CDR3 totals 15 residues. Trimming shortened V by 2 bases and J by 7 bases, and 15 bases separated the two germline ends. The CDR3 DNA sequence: TGTGCCAGCAGCTTAGGAGGGCCGGGGGCTAATGAGCAGTTCTTC. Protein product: CASSLGGPGANEQFF.

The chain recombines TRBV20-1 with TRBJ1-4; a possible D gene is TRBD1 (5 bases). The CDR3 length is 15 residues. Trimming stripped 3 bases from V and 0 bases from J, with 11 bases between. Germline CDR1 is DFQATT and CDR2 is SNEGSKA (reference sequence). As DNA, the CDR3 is TGCAGTGCTAGTATCGACAGTGCAACTAATGAAAAACTGTTTTTT. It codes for CSASIDSATNEKLFF.

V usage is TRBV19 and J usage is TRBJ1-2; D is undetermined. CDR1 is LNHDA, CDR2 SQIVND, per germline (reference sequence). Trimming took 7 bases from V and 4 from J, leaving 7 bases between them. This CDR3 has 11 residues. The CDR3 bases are TGTGCCAGTAAGAGAGGCTATGGCTACACCTTC. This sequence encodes CASKRGYGYTF. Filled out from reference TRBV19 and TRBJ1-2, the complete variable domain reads DGGITQSPKYLFRKEGQNVTLSCEQNLNHDAMYWYRQDPGQGLRLIYYSQIVNDFQKGDIAEGYSVSREKKESFPLTVTSAQKNPTAFYLCASKRGYGYTFGSGTRLTVV.

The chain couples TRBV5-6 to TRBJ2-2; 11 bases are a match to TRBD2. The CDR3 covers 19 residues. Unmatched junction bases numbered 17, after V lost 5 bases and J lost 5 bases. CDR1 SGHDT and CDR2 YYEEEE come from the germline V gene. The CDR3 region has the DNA TGTGCCAGCAGACGAAGACTAGCGGGGAACCCCCCCTTAACCGGGGAGCTGTTTTTT. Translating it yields CASRRRLAGNPPLTGELFF.

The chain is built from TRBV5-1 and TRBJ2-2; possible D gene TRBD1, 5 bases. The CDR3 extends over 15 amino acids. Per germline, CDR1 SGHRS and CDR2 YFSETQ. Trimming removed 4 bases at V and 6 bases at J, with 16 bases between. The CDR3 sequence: CASSPTAYGAGELFF. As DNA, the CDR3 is TGCGCCAGCAGCCCGACAGCATATGGGGCCGGGGAGCTGTTTTTT. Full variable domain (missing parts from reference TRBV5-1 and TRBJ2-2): KAGVTQTPRYLIKTRGQQVTLSCSPISGHRSVSWYQQTPGQGLQFLFEYFSETQRNKGNFPGRFSGRQFSNSRSEMNVSTLELGDSALYLCASSPTAYGAGELFFGEGSRLTVL.

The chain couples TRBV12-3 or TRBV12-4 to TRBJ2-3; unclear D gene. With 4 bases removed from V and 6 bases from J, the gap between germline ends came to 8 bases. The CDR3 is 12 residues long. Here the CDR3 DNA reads TGTGCCAGCAGTTCCAACTGGGATACGCAGTATTTT. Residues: CASSSNWDTQYF.

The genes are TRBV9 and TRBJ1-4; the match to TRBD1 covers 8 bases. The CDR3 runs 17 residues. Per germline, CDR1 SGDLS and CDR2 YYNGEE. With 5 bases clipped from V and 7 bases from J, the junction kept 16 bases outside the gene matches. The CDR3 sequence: CASSRTGGIGRGEKLFF. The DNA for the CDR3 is TGTGCCAGCAGTCGTACAGGGGGAATTGGCCGGGGTGAAAAACTGTTTTTT.

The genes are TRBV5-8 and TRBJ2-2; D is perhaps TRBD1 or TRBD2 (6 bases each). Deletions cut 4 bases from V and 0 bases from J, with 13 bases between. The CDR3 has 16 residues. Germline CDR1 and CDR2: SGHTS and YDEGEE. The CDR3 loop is CASSVRGRANTGELFF. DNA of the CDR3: TGTGCCAGCAGCGTACGGGGGCGTGCGAACACCGGGGAGCTGTTTTTT.

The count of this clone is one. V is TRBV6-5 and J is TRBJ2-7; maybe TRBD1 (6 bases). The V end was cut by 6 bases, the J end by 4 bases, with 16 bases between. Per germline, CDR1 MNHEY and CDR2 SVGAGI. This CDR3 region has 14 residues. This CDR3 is CASSITGKRYEQYF. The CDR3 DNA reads TGTGCCAGCAGCATCACAGGGAAGAGATACGAGCAGTACTTC.

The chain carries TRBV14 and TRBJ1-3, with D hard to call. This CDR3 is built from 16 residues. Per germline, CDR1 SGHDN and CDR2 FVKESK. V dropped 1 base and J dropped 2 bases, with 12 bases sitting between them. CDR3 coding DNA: TGTGCCAGCAGCCAAGTTGGGTCAAGTCCTGGAAACACCATATATTTT. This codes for CASSQVGSSPGNTIYF.

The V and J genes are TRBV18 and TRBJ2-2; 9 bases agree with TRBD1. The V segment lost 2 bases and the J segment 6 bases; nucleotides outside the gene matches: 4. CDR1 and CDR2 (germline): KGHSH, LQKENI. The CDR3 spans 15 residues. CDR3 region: CASSPGTGPPGELFF. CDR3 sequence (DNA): TGTGCCAGCTCACCAGGGACAGGGCCCCCCGGGGAGCTGTTTTTT.

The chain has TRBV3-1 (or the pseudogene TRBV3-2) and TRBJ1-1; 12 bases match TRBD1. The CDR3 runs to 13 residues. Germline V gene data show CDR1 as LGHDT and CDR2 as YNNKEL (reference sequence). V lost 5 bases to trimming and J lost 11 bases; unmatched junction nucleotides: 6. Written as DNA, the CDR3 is TGTGCCAGCAGCTCCCGGGACAGGGGGCTGGCTTTCTTT. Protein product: CASSSRDRGLAFF.

CDR3 coding DNA: TGTGCCAGCAGTTATCAGCTCCTCGGGGCGAGCAATCAGCCCCAGCATTTT. This codes for CASSYQLLGASNQPQHF. The gene calls are TRBV6-2 or TRBV6-3 and TRBJ1-5, with a possible D match to TRBD1 (5 bases). The CDR3 contains 17 residues. V lost 3 bases, J lost 1 base, and 16 bases lay in between. Germline V gene data show CDR1 as MNHEY and CDR2 as SVGEGT.

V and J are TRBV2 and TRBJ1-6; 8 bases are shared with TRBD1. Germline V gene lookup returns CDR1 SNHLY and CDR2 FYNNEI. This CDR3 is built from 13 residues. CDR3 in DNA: TGTGCTCTAATGGACAGGGATAATTCACCCCTCCACTTT. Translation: CALMDRDNSPLHF.

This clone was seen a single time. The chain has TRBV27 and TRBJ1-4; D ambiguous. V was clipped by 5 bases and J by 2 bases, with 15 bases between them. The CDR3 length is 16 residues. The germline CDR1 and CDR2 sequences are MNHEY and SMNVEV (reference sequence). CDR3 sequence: CASSPLGGRTNEKLFF. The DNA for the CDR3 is TGTGCCAGCAGTCCCCTGGGCGGGAGGACTAATGAAAAACTGTTTTTT.